Sequencing of this T cell receptor beta chain was carried out in a study of T cell changes during pregnancy in multiple sclerosis. Only in-frame clones appear in the TCRdb table, and some are missing; sequencing was by immunoSEQ multiplex PCR. Among about 18,000 clones, 85% were seen once, and the ten largest hold more than 7.5%. The CDR3 is made up of 15 amino acids. The receptor comes from a female donor with multiple sclerosis, enrolled in a pregnancy study. This chain joins TRBV12-2 and TRBJ1-2; the table assigns TRBD1, which was not confirmed against the DNA. TRBV12-2 is a documented pseudogene. Sequenced here: CD8+ T cells from peripheral blood mononuclear cells, sampled after pregnancy. The CDR3 protein is CASRLALSGGYGYTF. CDR3 nucleotide sequence: TGTGCAAGTCGCTTAGCGCTGTCAGGGGGCTACGGCTACACCTTC.